A single sample gave rise to the 10 T cell receptor beta chains below, sequenced in a study of blood T cell repertoires in COVID-19. This table comes from immunoSEQ multiplex PCR, and its TCRdb copy is limited to in-frame clones, with some not included. The table has some 410,000 clones, approximately 88% seen once. Input material: PBMCs or T cells enriched from blood (not recorded which). The source of these receptors is a woman in her twenties or thirties with acute COVID-19.

The chain couples TRBV5-8 to TRBJ2-3; 12 nucleotides agree with TRBD2. V dropped 4 bases and J dropped 2; count of bases not matched to a gene: 5. There are 16 residues in the CDR3. Germline loops: CDR1 SGHTS, CDR2 YDEGEE. The CDR3 region is CASSAGLAGHTDTQYF. DNA for the CDR3: TGTGCCAGCAGCGCAGGACTAGCGGGACACACAGATACGCAGTATTTT.

The genes are TRBV6-4 and TRBJ1-6, with TRBD1 matching 7 bases. CDR1 and CDR2 (germline): MRHNA, SNTAGT. The V and J ends lost 0 bases and 9 bases, in that order; junction bases with no gene match: 8. The CDR3 runs to 16 residues. The chain's CDR3 is CASSDSAGGIGSPLHF. CDR3 DNA sequence: TGTGCCAGCAGTGACTCGGCAGGGGGTATCGGTTCACCCCTCCACTTT.

The chain uses TRBV6-2 or TRBV6-3 and TRBJ2-2; D may be TRBD1 (5 bases). V lost 4 bases and J 0 bases, leaving 18 bases between the germline ends. Germline lookup yields CDR1 MNHEY and CDR2 SVGEGT. The CDR3 loop spans 18 amino acids. The CDR3 protein is CASSSAQGRQTNTGELFF. In DNA form, the CDR3 reads TGTGCCAGCAGTTCGGCCCAGGGCCGACAAACGAACACCGGGGAGCTGTTTTTT.

The rearrangement links TRBV29-1 to TRBJ1-3; D is perhaps TRBD1 (5 bases). CDR1 SQVTM and CDR2 ANQGSEA come from the germline V gene. The CDR3 is made up of 15 amino acids. Deletions cut 1 base from V and 0 bases from J, with 10 bases between. Here the CDR3 DNA reads TGCAGCGTTGAAGTGACAGAGATCTCTGGAAACACCATATATTTT. Translation gives CSVEVTEISGNTIYF.

This chain links TRBV30 with TRBJ2-4; a possible D gene is TRBD2 (5 bases). This CDR3 comprises 14 residues. Per germline, CDR1 GTSNPN and CDR2 SVGIG (reference sequence). The V gene lost 3 bases and the J gene lost 1 base, with 10 bases spanning the gap. CDR3 DNA sequence: TGTGCCTGGAGCGAGGGAGAGGCCAAAAACATTCAGTACTTC. The encoded protein is CAWSEGEAKNIQYF. Complete variable domain (other parts from reference TRBV30 and TRBJ2-4): SQTIHQWPATLVQPVGSPLSLECTVEGTSNPNLYWYRQAAGRGLQLLFYSVGIGQISSEVPQNLSASRPQDRQFILSSKKLLLSDSGFYLCAWSEGEAKNIQYFGAGTRLSVL.

The rearrangement links TRBV5-1 to TRBJ1-2; 9 nucleotides line up with TRBD1. CDR1 is SGHRS and CDR2 is YFSETQ in the germline V gene. This CDR3 is 13 amino acids long. V shed 4 bases, J shed 3 bases, and the junction held 1 base outside the gene matches. The CDR3: CASSRDRDYGYTF. DNA of the CDR3: TGCGCCAGCAGCAGGGACAGGGACTATGGCTACACCTTC.

The chain joins TRBV2 to TRBJ2-1; D is possibly TRBD2 (6 bases). This CDR3 spans 16 amino acids. Germline V gene sequence: CDR1 SNHLY, CDR2 FYNNEI. Trimming took off 3 bases at V and 0 bases at J, with 12 bases between the two ends. The CDR3 sequence: CASSDRRASSYNEQFF. As DNA, the CDR3 is TGTGCCAGCAGTGACCGGAGGGCGAGCTCCTACAATGAGCAGTTCTTC.

V is TRBV11-1 and J is TRBJ1-6; unclear D gene. Trimming removed 5 bases from V and 8 bases from J, with 10 bases in between. The CDR3 consists of 13 residues. CDR1 SGHAT and CDR2 FQDESV come from the germline V gene (reference sequence). The CDR3 DNA follows: TGTGCCAGCAGCCCGCGGCTGGATTCACCCCTCCACTTT. Protein sequence: CASSPRLDSPLHF.

The chain uses TRBV29-1 and TRBJ1-1, with D possibly matching TRBD1 (5 bases). V gave up 5 bases and J gave up 1 base, with 14 bases separating them. There are 14 residues in the CDR3. Germline CDR1 and CDR2: SQVTM and ANQGSEA. CDR3 loop: CSVRVQDWNTEAFF. CDR3 sequence (DNA): TGCAGCGTTCGTGTACAGGATTGGAACACTGAAGCTTTCTTT.

The chain uses TRBV24-1 and TRBJ1-2, with no clear D. V lost 4 bases to trimming and J lost 8 bases, with 16 bases between them. Germline-derived CDR1 and CDR2 are KGHDR and SFDVKD. The CDR3 extends over 14 amino acids. CDR3 sequence: CATSDPTLGGGYTF. The CDR3 nucleotides are TGTGCCACCAGTGACCCTACTCTGGGAGGCGGCTACACCTTC.